This entry features one T cell receptor (beta chain) sequence. This sample stems from a study of blood T cell repertoires in COVID-19. The assay was immunoSEQ multiplex PCR, and TCRdb's table has in-frame clones only and misses some. This table holds more than 200,000 clones, 87% found once. Losses at the gene ends were 1 base for V and 6 bases for J; bases not matched to a gene: 12. CDR3 size: 17 residues. CDR1 is LGHDT, CDR2 YNNKEL, per germline (reference sequence). Sequencing input: PBMCs or T cells enriched from blood (not recorded which). The V and J genes are TRBV3-1 (or the pseudogene TRBV3-2) and TRBJ2-7; the match to TRBD2 covers 10 bases. The clonotype originates from a man aged 25-45 years who had recovered from COVID-19. The CDR3 loop reads CASSQASGGLFKREQYF. CDR3 bases: TGTGCCAGCAGCCAAGCTAGCGGGGGCCTTTTCAAGCGCGAGCAGTACTTC.